This record looks at one TCR beta chain sequence and its context. The V gene's germline CDR1 is KGHDR and CDR2 SFDVKD. The CDR3 has 16 amino acids. Trimming removed 4 bases at V and 2 bases at J, with 15 bases between. The data were taken from a study of T-cell reconstitution after alpha-beta-depleted transplantation in children. The authors prepared the TCRbeta library with unique molecular identifiers. From the PCR reads, TCRdb called clonotypes with MiXCR, one entry per CDR3 protein. There are roughly 590,000 distinct CDR3 sequences in the sample; 16% occur only once, and around 0.96% lies in the top ten.

The chain employs TRBV24-1 and TRBJ2-3; D may correspond to TRBD1 or TRBD2 (5 bases each). The material was PBMCs from the stem cell graft donor, obtained from the stem cell graft. The receptor was derived from a human donor who donated a stem cell graft to a child with acute myeloid leukemia. The CDR3 here is CATSDFPRGPTDTQYF. The CDR3 nucleotides are TGTGCCACCAGTGACTTTCCCCGGGGCCCCACAGATACGCAGTATTTT.